This T cell receptor beta chain is from a study of regulatory T cells in long-lasting Graves disease. TCR beta libraries were built with iRepertoire HTBI primers and Arm-PCR of CDR3 regions. TCRdb independently ran MiXCR on the multiplex PCR reads; one entry per CDR3 protein. The sample has about 350,000 distinct CDR3 sequences; roughly 16% are singletons. The CDR3 has 14 residues. Germline assignment: CDR1 SGHRS and CDR2 YFSETQ. J gave up 8 bases and V 2 bases, and 3 bases lay outside the gene matches. Time point described: newly diagnosed GD, antithyroid drugs for less than 3 months. Extracted PBMC RNA gave rise to the TCR library. Separately, the same data were catalogued under a study of T cells in Graves' hyperthyroidism and ophthalmopathy.

This receptor was taken from a woman aged 18-29 years with Graves disease. This specimen was peripheral blood mononuclear cells (PBMCs), taken at new diagnosis, from a patient treated with antithyroid drugs. The J gene is TRBJ2-1, the V gene TRBV5-1; 11 positions match TRBD1. CDR3 loop: CASSFWTGGDEQFF. The CDR3 nucleotides read TGCGCCAGCAGCTTCTGGACAGGGGGCGATGAGCAGTTCTTC.